A selection of T cell receptor beta chains follows, all from one sample in a study of type 1 and type 2 diabetes patients. TCRdb called the multiplex PCR reads again in MiXCR, with one record for every CDR3 protein. The sample carries 250,000 to 300,000 distinct CDR3 sequences, approximately 45% recorded once. Sequenced material: peripheral blood mononuclear cells (PBMCs). The source is a man younger than 35 with type 2 diabetes. Each CDR3 is given with its conserved first and last residue. The D gene is left open where the match is weak. Clone size is stated in some rows and not others, as once, few, many or a class when expanded.

V	J	D	size	CDR3	DNA
TRBV5-1	TRBJ2-5	TRBD1	-	CASSLEGQGMIGETQYF	TGCGCCAGCAGCTTGGAGGGACAGGGGATGATTGGAGAGACCCAGTACTTC
TRBV4-3	TRBJ1-4	-	-	CASSQGPQGINEKLFF	TGCGCCAGCAGCCAAGGACCTCAGGGGATAAATGAAAAACTGTTTTTT
TRBV2	TRBJ2-7	TRBD2	many	CASREREGPYEQYF	TGTGCCAGCAGGGAGCGGGAGGGCCCGTACGAGCAGTACTTC
TRBV20-1	TRBJ1-2	TRBD1	few	CSATRQGGYTF	TGCAGTGCTACCAGACAGGGTGGCTACACCTTC
TRBV10-2	TRBJ2-2	-	-	CASSAFMDTGELFF	TGCGCCAGCAGTGCATTCATGGACACCGGGGAGCTGTTTTTT
TRBV6-2/TRBV6-3	TRBJ2-1	-	once	CASTGFNEQFF	TGTGCCAGCACCGGTTTTAATGAGCAGTTCTTC
TRBV4-3	TRBJ1-6	-	-	CASSQDSGGDNSPLHF	TGCGCCAGCAGCCAAGATTCGGGCGGGGATAATTCACCCCTCCACTTT
TRBV29-1	TRBJ1-1	-	-	CSVEWATTEAFF	TGCAGCGTCGAATGGGCAACCACTGAAGCTTTCTTT
TRBV28	TRBJ2-7	-	-	CASRWRRDEQYF	TGTGCCAGCAGATGGAGAAGGGACGAGCAGTACTTC
TRBV4-3	TRBJ2-5	-	few	CASSQIRGVKETQYF	TGCGCCAGCAGCCAAATAAGGGGGGTTAAAGAGACTCAGTACTTC
TRBV2	TRBJ1-4	TRBD1	-	CASSPGQGIDEKLFF	TGTGCCAGCAGTCCGGGACAGGGGATCGATGAAAAACTGTTTTTT
TRBV10-2	TRBJ1-1	-	few	CASSLRSGNTEAFF	TGCGCCAGCAGCCTACGGTCGGGGAACACTGAAGCTTTCTTT
TRBV9	TRBJ2-2	-	once	CASSVGRVDGGELFF	TGTGCCAGCAGCGTAGGCAGGGTAGATGGCGGGGAGCTGTTTTTT
TRBV2	TRBJ2-7	-	many	CASSVGYEQYF	TGTGCCAGCAGTGTCGGCTACGAGCAGTACTTC
TRBV20-1	TRBJ2-6	-	-	CSARDWDGANVLTF	TGCAGTGCTAGAGATTGGGACGGGGCCAACGTCCTGACTTTC
TRBV19	TRBJ1-6	-	-	CASSLTEYSPLHF	TGTGCCAGTAGTCTGACAGAGTATTCACCCCTCCACTTT
TRBV4-3	TRBJ2-1	-	-	CASSQEGLSSMDEQFF	TGCGCCAGCAGCCAAGAAGGCCTCTCATCGATGGATGAGCAGTTCTTC
TRBV30	TRBJ1-1	-	-	CAWSRPWATEAFF	TGTGCCTGGAGTAGGCCCTGGGCCACTGAAGCTTTCTTT
TRBV5-1	TRBJ2-7	TRBD2	-	CASRTTSGGAEYEQYF	TGCGCCAGTCGAACCACTAGCGGGGGGGCCGAATACGAGCAGTACTTC
TRBV19	TRBJ1-1	-	few	CASSIDADGTEAFF	TGTGCCAGTAGTATAGACGCGGACGGCACTGAAGCTTTCTTT
TRBV20-1	TRBJ1-5	-	-	CSARPPGEFNQPQHF	TGCAGTGCTAGACCGCCCGGTGAGTTTAATCAGCCCCAGCATTTT
TRBV10-2	TRBJ2-7	TRBD1	-	CAILDRELDEQYF	TGCGCCATCTTGGACAGGGAACTGGACGAGCAGTACTTC
TRBV20-1	TRBJ1-3	-	few	CSARGAAPNTIYF	TGCAGTGCTAGAGGGGCCGCCCCTAACACCATATATTTT
TRBV12-3/TRBV12-4	TRBJ2-7	-	-	CASSAGQPNDEQYF	TGTGCCAGCTCTGCCGGGCAGCCCAACGACGAGCAGTACTTC
TRBV9	TRBJ2-7	-	-	CASSAAWGPDYEQYF	TGTGCCAGCAGCGCGGCGTGGGGCCCTGACTACGAGCAGTACTTC
TRBV9	TRBJ2-3	TRBD2	-	CASSVGLAGGDTQYF	TGTGCCAGCAGCGTAGGACTAGCGGGAGGGGATACGCAGTATTTT
TRBV6-2/TRBV6-3	TRBJ1-1	TRBD1	-	CASSRQGALTEAFF	TGTGCCAGCAGTCGACAGGGGGCGCTCACTGAAGCTTTCTTT
TRBV7-6	TRBJ2-7	-	few	CASSTGDRLGRYEQYF	TGTGCCAGCAGCACCGGCGACAGGCTCGGGAGGTACGAGCAGTACTTC
TRBV5-1	TRBJ1-6	-	few	CASSLAFDSPLHF	TGCGCCAGCAGCTTGGCCTTCGATTCACCCCTCCACTTT
TRBV6-2/TRBV6-3	TRBJ2-7	TRBD2	-	CASLSRTRHEQYF	TGTGCCAGCCTCTCGAGGACTAGACACGAGCAGTACTTC
TRBV30	TRBJ2-1	-	-	CAWSSGRTYNEQFF	TGTGCCTGGTCCTCTGGGAGGACCTACAATGAGCAGTTCTTC